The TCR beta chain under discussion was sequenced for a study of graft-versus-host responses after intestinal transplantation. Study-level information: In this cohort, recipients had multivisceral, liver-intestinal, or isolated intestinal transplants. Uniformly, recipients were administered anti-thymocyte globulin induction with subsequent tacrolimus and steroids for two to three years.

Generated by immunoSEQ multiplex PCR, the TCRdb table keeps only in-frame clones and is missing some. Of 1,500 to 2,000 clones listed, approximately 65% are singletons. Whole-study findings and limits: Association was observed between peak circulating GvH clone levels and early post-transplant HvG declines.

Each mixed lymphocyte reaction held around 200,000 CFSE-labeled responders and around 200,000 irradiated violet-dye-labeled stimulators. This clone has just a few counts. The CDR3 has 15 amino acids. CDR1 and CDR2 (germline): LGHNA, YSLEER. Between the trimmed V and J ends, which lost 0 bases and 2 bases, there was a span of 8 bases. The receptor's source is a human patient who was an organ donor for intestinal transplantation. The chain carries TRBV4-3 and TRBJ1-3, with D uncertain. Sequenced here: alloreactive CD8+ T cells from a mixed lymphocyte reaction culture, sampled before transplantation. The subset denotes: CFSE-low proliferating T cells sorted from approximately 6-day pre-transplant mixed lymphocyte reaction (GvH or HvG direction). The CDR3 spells CASSQDRRTGNTIYF. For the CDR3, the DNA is TGCGCCAGCAGCCAAGACAGGAGGACTGGAAACACCATATATTTT.